These T cell receptor beta chains were read from a single sample in a study of T cell responses to AZD1222 COVID-19 vaccine. The method was immunoSEQ multiplex PCR; TCRdb's version includes in-frame clones alone and lacks a portion of them. The data contain over 100,000 clones, about 89% of them singletons. This specimen consisted of peripheral blood, obtained 28 days after the second AZD1222 dose. These receptors were obtained from an adult who received the AZD1222 COVID-19 vaccine. CDR3s include the opening cysteine and the closing phenylalanine or tryptophan. A D gene is named only where the DNA matches it firmly.

d_gene	v_gene	j_gene	CDR3nt	CDR3aa
-	TRBV4-3	TRBJ1-1	TGCGCCAGCAGCCAAGATCGGAGGACATTTGAAGCTTTCTTT	CASSQDRRTFEAFF
-	TRBV28	TRBJ2-3	TGTGCCAGCAGCCCGATACTAGAGGGCGATACGCAGTATTTT	CASSPILEGDTQYF
TRBD2	TRBV29-1	TRBJ2-3	TGCAGCGTCAGAAAGCGGGGGACGGAAGATACGCAGTATTTT	CSVRKRGTEDTQYF
TRBD1	TRBV28	TRBJ1-4	TGTGCCAGCAGTTTGTTTGGGGACAGTGAAAAACTGTTTTTT	CASSLFGDSEKLFF
-	TRBV4-1	TRBJ1-2	TGCGCCAGCAGCCAAGACCGAGTTACGGGTGGCTACACCTTC	CASSQDRVTGGYTF
-	TRBV18	TRBJ1-1	TGTGCCAGCTCACCAAGAGAAGGGGCAGGTGCTTTCTTT	CASSPREGAGAFF
-	TRBV3-1/TRBV3-2	TRBJ1-5	TGTGCCAGCAGCCAAGACCGGACTGAAACCGATAGCAATCAGCCCCAGCATTTT	CASSQDRTETDSNQPQHF
-	TRBV16	TRBJ2-2	TGTGCCAGCAGCCAAGTCGGGGACACCGGGGAGCTGTTTTTT	CASSQVGDTGELFF
-	TRBV4-3	TRBJ2-1	TGCGCCAGCAGCCAAGATAGTGTATTAGCGGTTTACAATGAGCAGTTCTTC	CASSQDSVLAVYNEQFF
-	TRBV27	TRBJ1-3	TGTGCCAGCAGGCCTCAAATGGGAAACACCATATATTTT	CASRPQMGNTIYF